This TCR beta chain stems from a study of cytomegalovirus exposure and HLA in healthy donors. Study-level background: A prior analysis found around 110 million unique TCR beta sequences from approximately 190 million T cells.

CDR3 size: 13 residues. CDR1 and CDR2 (germline): KGHSH, LQKENI. V was pared by 4 bases and J by 6 bases, with 12 bases between. PCR amplification relied on 60 Vbeta primers (plus 13 Jbeta primers). This table comes from immunoSEQ multiplex PCR, and its TCRdb copy is limited to in-frame clones, with some not included. The sample carries about 110,000 clones, approximately 76% recorded once. Worth noting for this clone: Its antigen is as yet unknown.

Study findings and constraints: When analyzed later, the rates of TCR association showed variation by HLA locus, with DRB1 the most and HLA-C the fewest.

The sequence came from a man aged 40-55 years in good health and CMV-seronegative. The sequenced sample was PBMCs. The chain is built from TRBV18 and TRBJ1-1; tentatively, D is TRBD1 (6 bases). The CDR3 DNA follows: TGTGCCAGCTCACAGACAGGCGACTCTGAAGCTTTCTTT. It yields the protein CASSQTGDSEAFF.